This T cell receptor beta chain was retrieved from a study of shared clonotypes between healthy human individuals. Study findings and constraints: Non-shared clonotypes had lower generation probabilities than those shared by all four donors.

Here immunoSEQ multiplex PCR was the method, and the copy in TCRdb shows in-frame clones only, minus some. The sample lists about 580,000 clones, 95% to 98% occurring once. V lost 4 bases, J lost 6 bases, and 9 bases stayed unmatched. The germline CDR1 and CDR2 sequences are SQVTM and ANQGSEA. This CDR3 is 15 amino acids long. The naive CD8 subset, CD45RO-negative cells positively selected for CCR7, excluded terminally differentiated effector memory CD45RA+ cells. As for this clone: What it binds is not known.

Sequencing used naive CD8+ T cells sorted from blood. The sequence was collected from a man younger than 45 in good health. The chain has TRBV29-1 and TRBJ2-3; 11 bases align to TRBD2. The CDR3 nucleotides are TGCAGCGTTGTAGGACTAGCGGGCGAGTCGGATACGCAGTATTTT. Translation gives CSVVGLAGESDTQYF.